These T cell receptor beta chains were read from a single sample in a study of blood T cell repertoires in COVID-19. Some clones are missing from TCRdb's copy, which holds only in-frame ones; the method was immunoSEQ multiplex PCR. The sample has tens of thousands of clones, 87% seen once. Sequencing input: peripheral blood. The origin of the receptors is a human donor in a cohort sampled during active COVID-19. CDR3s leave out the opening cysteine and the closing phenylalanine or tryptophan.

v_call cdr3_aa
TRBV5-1 ASTSGSGTGEEQY
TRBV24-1 ATSDSGQGMGTDTQY
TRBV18 ASSPLSMAGRGIETQY
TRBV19 ASGRRLQETQY
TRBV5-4 ASRHRDREAF
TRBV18 ASSPNVGQTDTQY
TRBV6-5 ASSRPYNSPLH
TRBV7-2 ASSSIHSGNYNEQF
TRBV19 ASRGLGNTIY
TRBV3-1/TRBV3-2 ASSRGQGDNGYT
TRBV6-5 ASKDTRNQPQH
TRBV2 AGGQGNYGYT
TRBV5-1 ASRRGTGDYQETQY
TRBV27 ASSSGLAGAEQY
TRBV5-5 ASSRTSGGSYNEQF
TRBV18 ASSPITDRDQPQH
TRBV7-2 ASSLISQAVANYGYT
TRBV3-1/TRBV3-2 ASRETGGRTEAF
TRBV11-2 ASSNGGPQH
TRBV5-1 ASSLAVLAGGAQETQY
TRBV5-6 ASSTYTRTGTGYT
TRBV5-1 ASKLSSDTGNTIY
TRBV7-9 ASSFYTGLNTEAF
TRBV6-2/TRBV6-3 ASSYSGLAGVTGELF
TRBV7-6 ASSLRVGGSYNEQF
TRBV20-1 SASGWLADSGANVLT
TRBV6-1 ASSERAGGRETQY
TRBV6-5 ASKPGGYNSPLH
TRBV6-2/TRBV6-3 ASSALYGNTGGGEAF
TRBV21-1 ASSNLRAGGKNFTDTQY
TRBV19 ASSPATGSNYGYT
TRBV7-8 ASSLFQGPDQPQH
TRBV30 AWTQQGGSNQPQH
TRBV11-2 ASSPGLAGFYEQY
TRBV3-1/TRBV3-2 ASSTTSGRPNTDTQY
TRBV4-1 ASSQASPGSYGYT
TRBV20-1 SASPNFEQY
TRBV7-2 ASSLREHPTAGNTIY
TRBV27 ASKVQAAGNTIY
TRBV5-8 ASSTGSLAKNIQY
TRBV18 ASSPTTVWATYGYT
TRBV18 ASSPQGASTGELF
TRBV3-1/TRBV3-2 ASSQSWEKEAF
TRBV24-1 ATSDGTAYQETQY
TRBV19 ASSVGQGAVYSEAF
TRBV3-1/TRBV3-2 ASSHTGVGEKLF
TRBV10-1 ASSDGTTYNEQF
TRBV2 ASSETQGGLRSSGNTIY
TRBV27 ASRPDRKSTYEQY
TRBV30 AWSPTGSYGYT
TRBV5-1 ASRAGGNTGELF
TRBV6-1 ASSEQGQVSGNTIY
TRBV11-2 ASSLGRGAYEQY
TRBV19 ASSMGLEGQEQY
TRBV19 ASTTGTGSTDTQY